The clone carrying this T cell receptor (beta chain) was recorded at least ten times. The target antigen is unknown. Germline CDR1 and CDR2: SGHRS and YFSETQ. V was clipped by 0 bases and J by 3 bases, with 7 bases between them. The CDR3 loop spans 14 amino acids. This record belongs to a study of T cells after yellow fever vaccination. Overall study results and limits: There was a small share of clonotypes that showed up in both the CD4 and CD8 compartments. Reappearance after the booster was seen for most primary-vaccination clones, at roughly 96% CD4 and around 90% CD8.

A universal primer site and UMIs were added as TCR cDNA was made by 5'RACE template switching. One entry per CDR3 protein results from TCRdb running MiXCR on the 5' RACE reads. The table has some 220,000 distinct CDR3 sequences, about 3% seen once; the top ten hold less than 3.5%. The sequenced sample was CD4+ T cells sorted from PBMCs, obtained 10 days after the yellow fever booster vaccination. This chain uses TRBV5-1 with TRBJ1-3, with D possibly being TRBD1 (6 bases). This TCR was recovered from a man between 18 and 29 years old who received the YFV17D yellow fever vaccine. The CDR3 coding sequence is TGCGCCAGCAGCTTGGACAGGGTTGGAAACACCATATATTTT. Translation gives CASSLDRVGNTIYF.